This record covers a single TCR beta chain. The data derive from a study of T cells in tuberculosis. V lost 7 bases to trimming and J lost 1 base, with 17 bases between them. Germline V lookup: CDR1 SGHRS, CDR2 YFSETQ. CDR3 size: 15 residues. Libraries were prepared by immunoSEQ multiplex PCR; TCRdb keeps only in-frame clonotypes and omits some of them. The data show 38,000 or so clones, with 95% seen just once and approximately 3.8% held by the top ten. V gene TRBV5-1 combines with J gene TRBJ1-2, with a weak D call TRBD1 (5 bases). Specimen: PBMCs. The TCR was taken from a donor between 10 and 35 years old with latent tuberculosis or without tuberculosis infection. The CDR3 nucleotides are TGCGCCAGCGGCGCGGGGCAGACCTTTAACTATGGCTACACCTTC. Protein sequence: CASGAGQTFNYGYTF.